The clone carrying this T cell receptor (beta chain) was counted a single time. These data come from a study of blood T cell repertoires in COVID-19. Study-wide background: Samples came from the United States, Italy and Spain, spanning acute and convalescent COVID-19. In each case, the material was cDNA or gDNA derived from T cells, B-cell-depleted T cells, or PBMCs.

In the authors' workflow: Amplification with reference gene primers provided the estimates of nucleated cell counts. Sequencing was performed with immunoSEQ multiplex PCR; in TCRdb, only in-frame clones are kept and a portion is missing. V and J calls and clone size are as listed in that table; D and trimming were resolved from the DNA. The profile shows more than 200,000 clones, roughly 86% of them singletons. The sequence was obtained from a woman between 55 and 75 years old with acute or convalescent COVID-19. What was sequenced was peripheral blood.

The CDR3 loop reads CASSYLGAEQYF. As DNA, the CDR3 is TGTGCCAGCAGTTATCTAGGGGCCGAGCAGTACTTC. The V and J genes are TRBV27 and TRBJ2-7, with D perhaps TRBD1 (5 bases). CDR3 length: 12 residues. V was trimmed by 4 bases and J by 6 bases, leaving 10 bases between them. The germline V gene encodes CDR1 MNHEY and CDR2 SMNVEV (reference sequence).